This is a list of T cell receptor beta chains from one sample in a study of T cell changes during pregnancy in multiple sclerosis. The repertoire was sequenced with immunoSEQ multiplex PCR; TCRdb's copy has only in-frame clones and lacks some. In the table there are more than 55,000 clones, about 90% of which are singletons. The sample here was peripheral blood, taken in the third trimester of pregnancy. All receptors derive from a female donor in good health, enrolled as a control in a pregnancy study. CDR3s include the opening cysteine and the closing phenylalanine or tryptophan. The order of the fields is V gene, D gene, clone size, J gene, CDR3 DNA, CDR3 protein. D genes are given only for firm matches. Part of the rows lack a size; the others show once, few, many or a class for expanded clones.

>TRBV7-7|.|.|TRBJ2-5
TGTGCCAGCCAAAAGCGGGCGGGGCCCCAAGAGACCCAGTACTTC
CASQKRAGPQETQYF
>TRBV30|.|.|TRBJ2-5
TGTGCCTGGGGGGGGTCGATTTTAGAGACCCAGTACTTC
CAWGGSILETQYF
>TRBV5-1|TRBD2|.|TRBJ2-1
TGCGCCAGCAGCTTGGGGCGGGAGTGGTACAATGAGCAGTTCTTC
CASSLGREWYNEQFF
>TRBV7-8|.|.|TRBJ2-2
TGTGCCAGCAGCCCGCAGGGTAGCTCGAACACCGGGGAGCTGTTTTTT
CASSPQGSSNTGELFF
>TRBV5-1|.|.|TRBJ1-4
TGCGCCAGCAGCTTGGAGGGGGAACTGATTAATGAAAAACTGTTTTTT
CASSLEGELINEKLFF
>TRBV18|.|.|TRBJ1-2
TGTGCCAGCTCACACGACATGACAGCAAATACCTATGGCTACACCTTC
CASSHDMTANTYGYTF
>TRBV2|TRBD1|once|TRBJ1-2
TGTGCCAGCAGTGTAGGAGGACAGGGGGCAAACTATGGCTACACCTTC
CASSVGGQGANYGYTF
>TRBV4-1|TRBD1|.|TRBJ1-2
TGCGCCAGCAGCCCCAGGGGGCCAATCTATGGCTACACCTTC
CASSPRGPIYGYTF
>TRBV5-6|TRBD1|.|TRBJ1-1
TGTGCCAGCAGCTCCACAGGGGCAAGCGCTGAAGCTTTCTTT
CASSSTGASAEAFF
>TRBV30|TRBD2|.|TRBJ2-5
TGTGCCTGGAGAGGGGGGAGGCGGGGGGCCCAGTACTTC
CAWRGGRRGAQYF